This T cell receptor beta chain was obtained from a study of OX40 agonist ivuxolimab in advanced cancers. Broader study findings: CD4+ and CD8+ T cells in blood underwent clonal expansion by week 6 at 0.1 to 3.0 mg/kg.

Worth noting for this clone: Its target is unknown.

The method was immunoSEQ multiplex PCR; TCRdb's version includes in-frame clones alone and lacks a portion of them. This table holds more than 70,000 clones, approximately 90% found once. With V trimmed by 6 bases and J by 2 bases, 6 bases remained unmatched. The CDR3 covers 15 residues. Germline V lookup: CDR1 SGHTA, CDR2 FQGNSA. Patients who had autoimmune disease history or got systemic immunosuppression were left out. The V gene is TRBV7-2, the J gene TRBJ1-3; 8 nucleotides match TRBD1. This TCR came from an adult with an advanced solid tumor such as melanoma, head and neck, liver or kidney cancer. The sequences come from CD4+ or CD8+ T cells sorted from blood, collected in a trial of the OX40 agonist ivuxolimab. The CDR3 sequence is CASSSRTGPGNTIYF. The CDR3 nucleotides read TGTGCCAGCAGTTCCCGGACAGGGCCTGGAAACACCATATATTTT.